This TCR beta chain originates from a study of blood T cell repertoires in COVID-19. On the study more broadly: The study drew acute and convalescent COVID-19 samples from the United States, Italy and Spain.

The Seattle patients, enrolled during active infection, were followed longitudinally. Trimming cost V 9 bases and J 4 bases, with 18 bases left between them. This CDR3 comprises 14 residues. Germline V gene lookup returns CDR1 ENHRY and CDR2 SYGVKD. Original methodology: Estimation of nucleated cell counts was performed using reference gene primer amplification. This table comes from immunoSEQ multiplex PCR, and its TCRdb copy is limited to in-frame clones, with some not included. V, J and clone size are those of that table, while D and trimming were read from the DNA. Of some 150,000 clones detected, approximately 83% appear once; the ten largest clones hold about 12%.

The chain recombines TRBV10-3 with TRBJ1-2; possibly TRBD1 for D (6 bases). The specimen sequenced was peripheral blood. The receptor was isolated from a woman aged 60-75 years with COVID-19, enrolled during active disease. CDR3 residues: CAIYSTGYSYGYTF. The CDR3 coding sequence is TGTGCCATATACTCAACAGGGTATAGCTATGGCTACACCTTC.